The 18 T cell receptor beta chains below were found in one sample sequenced in a study of cytomegalovirus exposure and HLA in healthy donors. PCR was performed using 60 Vbeta and 13 Jbeta primers. Generated by immunoSEQ multiplex PCR, the TCRdb table keeps only in-frame clones and is missing some. The sample lists about 150,000 clones; 60% to 80% were seen once. Sample: PBMCs. Source of these receptors: a young man in good health and CMV-seronegative.

The chain employs TRBV6-1 and TRBJ1-5, with TRBD1 as a possible D gene (5 bases). The V gene's germline CDR1 is MNHNS and CDR2 SASEGT. CDR3 size: 14 residues. Trimming removed 1 base from V and 5 bases from J, with 9 bases in between. This chain's CDR3 is CASSEVSRDQPQHF. The DNA of the CDR3 is TGTGCCAGCAGTGAAGTCTCCAGGGATCAGCCCCAGCATTTT.

Only one count was recorded for this clone. The chain combines TRBV5-5 with TRBJ2-1, with D possibly TRBD2 on 6 matching bases. The CDR3 loop spans 12 amino acids. Trimming removed 0 bases from V and 8 bases from J, with 6 bases in between. CDR1 is SGHKS, CDR2 YYEKEE, per germline (reference sequence). The CDR3: CASSLERDEQFF. DNA of the CDR3: TGTGCCAGCAGCTTGGAGCGGGATGAGCAGTTCTTC. Combining the CDR3 with reference TRBV5-5 and TRBJ2-1 gives the whole variable domain DAGVTQSPTHLIKTRGQQVTLRCSPISGHKSVSWYQQVLGQGPQFIFQYYEKEERGRGNFPDRFSARQFPNYSSELNVNALLLGDSALYLCASSLERDEQFFGPGTRLTVL.

The chain uses TRBV27 and TRBJ2-2, with D perhaps TRBD2 (7 bases). Germline assignment: CDR1 MNHEY and CDR2 SMNVEV (reference sequence). Trimming removed 5 bases from V and 4 bases from J, with 17 bases in between. This CDR3 is 16 amino acids long. The CDR3 bases are TGTGCCAGCAGTCAGAGCGGGACAAGTGGCACCGGGGAGCTGTTTTTT. It is translated as CASSQSGTSGTGELFF.

V is TRBV5-1 and J is TRBJ2-5; 9 nucleotides align to TRBD1. CDR3 length equals 14 residues. The V and J ends lost 7 bases and 4 bases, in that order; junction bases with no gene match: 8. Per the germline V gene, CDR1 is SGHRS and CDR2 is YFSETQ. The chain's CDR3 is CASGTGGTGETQYF. The DNA of the CDR3 is TGCGCCAGCGGAACAGGGGGCACGGGAGAGACCCAGTACTTC.

This clone has more than one count but fewer than ten. The V gene is TRBV2, the J gene TRBJ2-7; D might be TRBD1 (5 bases). Trimming stripped 3 bases from V and 6 bases from J, with 18 bases between. Looked up from germline, CDR1 is SNHLY and CDR2 is FYNNEI. This CDR3 is built from 15 residues. CDR3 loop: CASSENLGPYGEQYF. The CDR3 DNA is TGTGCCAGCAGTGAGAACTTGGGGCCCTACGGCGAGCAGTACTTC.

The chain uses TRBV6-5 and TRBJ2-7; TRBD1 matches at 9 bases. The CDR3 is 14 residues long. Looked up from germline, CDR1 is MNHEY and CDR2 is SVGAGI. With 6 bases clipped from V and 4 bases from J, the junction kept 7 bases outside the gene matches. CDR3 amino acids: CASSPDRGTYEQYF. The CDR3 coding sequence is TGTGCCAGCAGCCCTGACAGGGGGACGTACGAGCAGTACTTC.

J is TRBJ1-2 and V is TRBV5-1, with TRBD1 as a possible D gene (5 bases). Trimming removed 4 bases from V and 9 bases from J, with 16 bases in between. Germline V CDR1 and CDR2: SGHRS, YFSETQ. The CDR3 spans 13 residues. The CDR3 sequence is CASSQGTGDSYTF. CDR3 nucleotides: TGCGCCAGCAGCCAAGGGACGGGGGATAGCTACACCTTC.

J is TRBJ1-1 and V is TRBV5-4, with 7 positions matching TRBD1. With 1 base clipped from V and 0 bases from J, the junction kept 9 bases outside the gene matches. CDR1 and CDR2 from the germline V gene are SGHNT and YYREEE (reference sequence). The CDR3 is made up of 17 amino acids. CDR3 in DNA: TGTGCCAGCAGCTTGAGGGGGCGGTCATCAGTGAACACTGAAGCTTTCTTT. The encoded protein is CASSLRGRSSVNTEAFF.

Note on this clone: Compared with germline, one end of the junction differs, possibly owing to a read error. This chain joins TRBV7-2 and TRBJ2-7; TRBD2 matches 12 bases. The CDR3 is 14 amino acids. Germline V lookup: CDR1 SGHTA, CDR2 FQGNSA. CDR3 coding DNA: TGTGCCAGCAGCTTATGGCTAGCGGGAGGGGGGTTGACGTTC. The encoded protein is CASSLWLAGGGLTF.

The chain is built from TRBV5-1 and TRBJ1-2; D is perhaps TRBD1 (5 bases). This CDR3 region has 14 residues. V dropped 0 bases and J dropped 8 bases, with 14 bases sitting between them. Germline V gene sequence: CDR1 SGHRS, CDR2 YFSETQ. DNA of the CDR3: TGCGCCAGCAGCTTGGCCAGGGAATCGATCGGCTACACCTTC. This gives the protein CASSLARESIGYTF.

The chain links TRBV28 to TRBJ1-1, with a tentative D call TRBD1 (6 bases). Trimming pared 3 bases from V and 4 bases from J, leaving 12 bases between. This CDR3 is 14 amino acids long. CDR1 is MDHEN, CDR2 SYDVKM, per germline. The CDR3 protein is CASSFEDRFTEAFF. The CDR3 DNA is TGTGCCAGCAGTTTCGAGGACAGATTCACTGAAGCTTTCTTT.

The rearrangement uses TRBV19 and TRBJ2-1; D gene uncertain. CDR1 and CDR2 (germline): LNHDA, SQIVND (reference sequence). Trimming left V 5 bases short and J 8 bases short, with 7 bases between. This CDR3 contains 11 residues. CDR3 sequence: CASSELYEQFF. In DNA form, the CDR3 reads TGTGCCAGTAGTGAGCTATATGAGCAGTTCTTC.

This clone was observed a few times. The gene calls are TRBV9 and TRBJ2-7, with D possibly being TRBD1 (5 bases). Germline loops: CDR1 SGDLS, CDR2 YYNGEE. Trimming left V 3 bases short and J 3 bases short, with 10 bases between. The CDR3 loop spans 13 amino acids. CDR3 protein: CASSGGQDYEQYF. DNA of the CDR3: TGTGCCAGCAGCGGCGGACAAGACTACGAGCAGTACTTC.

CDR3 region: CASSPSGQGSYEQYF. The CDR3 region has the DNA TGTGCCAGCAGTCCCTCGGGACAGGGCTCCTACGAGCAGTACTTC. The chain joins TRBV6-5 to TRBJ2-7, with TRBD1 matching over 9 bases. Germline trimming cut 5 bases from V and 0 bases from J; bases unmatched to any gene: 5. The CDR3 is made up of 15 amino acids. The germline V gene has CDR1 MNHEY and CDR2 SVGAGI.

The genes are TRBV19 and TRBJ2-3; maybe TRBD2 (7 bases). The CDR3 has 15 residues. With 3 bases removed from V and 3 bases from J, the gap between germline ends came to 13 bases. Per the germline V gene, CDR1 is LNHDA and CDR2 is SQIVND (reference sequence). This CDR3 is CASSMGGRGTDTQYF. The CDR3 DNA is TGTGCCAGTAGTATGGGGGGGCGAGGGACAGATACGCAGTATTTT.

This clone was recorded once. The chain has TRBV7-9 and TRBJ2-1; 8 nucleotides align to TRBD2. The CDR3 has 15 amino acids. CDR1 SEHNR and CDR2 FQNEAQ come from the germline V gene (reference sequence). Losses at the gene ends were 6 bases for V and 4 bases for J; bases not matched to a gene: 8. The CDR3 here is CASSPGLAAYNEQFF. The CDR3 nucleotides are TGTGCCAGCAGTCCCGGACTAGCTGCATACAATGAGCAGTTCTTC.

The chain has TRBV18 and TRBJ2-7; 7 positions agree with TRBD1. J was trimmed by 2 bases and V by 3 bases; bases with no gene match: 7. The CDR3 spans 15 residues. The germline gives CDR1 KGHSH, CDR2 LQKENI. The CDR3: CASSPRTGTTYEQYF. Here the CDR3 DNA reads TGTGCCAGCTCACCCCGGACAGGTACAACCTACGAGCAGTACTTC.

The chain combines TRBV2 with TRBJ1-4, with 7 bases that match TRBD1. The germline V gene encodes CDR1 SNHLY and CDR2 FYNNEI. CDR3 length: 16 residues. Trimming cost V 5 bases and J 3 bases; bases outside gene matches: 9. The CDR3 DNA follows: TGTGCCAGCAGTCACGATGGACAGGCCCCTAATGAAAAACTGTTTTTT. Its protein product is CASSHDGQAPNEKLFF. The variable domain in full, completed from reference TRBV2 and TRBJ1-4, reads EPEVTQTPSHQVTQMGQEVILRCVPISNHLYFYWYRQILGQKVEFLVSFYNNEISEKSEIFDDQFSVERPDGSNFTLKIRSTKLEDSAMYFCASSHDGQAPNEKLFFGSGTQLSVL.